Shown below are 20 T cell receptor beta chains from a single sample sequenced in a study of blood T cell repertoires in COVID-19. This table comes from immunoSEQ multiplex PCR, and its TCRdb copy is limited to in-frame clones, with some not included. The sample includes around 130,000 clones, approximately 80% of them seen just once. The sample consisted of peripheral blood. These receptors were taken from a woman aged 60-70 years with acute or convalescent COVID-19.

CDR3 in DNA: TGTGCCAGCAGCTTCGGGTCCCAAGAGACCCAGTACTTC. As protein: CASSFGSQETQYF. V is TRBV5-6 and J is TRBJ2-5; D gene ambiguous. This CDR3 is built from 13 residues. CDR1 and CDR2 from the germline V gene are SGHDT and YYEEEE. The V gene lost 2 bases and the J gene lost 1 base, with 6 bases spanning the gap.

The V call is TRBV30, the J call TRBJ1-1; D perhaps matches TRBD1 (5 bases). The CDR3 runs to 17 residues. V lost 2 bases to trimming and J lost 1 base, with 20 bases between them. Per the germline V gene, CDR1 is GTSNPN and CDR2 is SVGIG (reference sequence). The DNA for the CDR3 is TGTGCCTGGAGTCTAGATGCGCCGGGACTGAGGAACACTGAAGCTTTCTTT. It yields the protein CAWSLDAPGLRNTEAFF.

V and J are TRBV5-5 and TRBJ1-2, with TRBD1 matching 8 bases. Losses at the gene ends were 4 bases for V and 6 bases for J; bases not matched to a gene: 5. CDR1 and CDR2 from the germline V gene are SGHKS and YYEKEE (reference sequence). The CDR3 extends over 13 amino acids. CDR3 in amino acids: CASSLTGADGYTF. The DNA of the CDR3 is TGTGCCAGCAGCCTGACAGGGGCGGATGGCTACACCTTC.

This clone was picked up one time. V usage is TRBV5-1 and J usage is TRBJ2-4, with TRBD2 identical over 9 bases. Germline CDR1 reads SGHRS; CDR2 reads YFSETQ. V shed 0 bases, J shed 7 bases, and the junction held 5 bases outside the gene matches. CDR3 length: 15 amino acids. This CDR3 reads CASSLGASGVNIQYF. The DNA of the CDR3 is TGCGCCAGCAGCTTGGGGGCTAGCGGGGTGAACATTCAGTACTTC.

The gene calls are TRBV27 and TRBJ1-5; 8 positions agree with TRBD1. V shed 6 bases, J shed 0 bases, and the junction held 10 bases outside the gene matches. Germline-derived CDR1 and CDR2 are MNHEY and SMNVEV (reference sequence). The CDR3 is 17 residues long. This CDR3 is CASRKQGEAYSNQPQHF. CDR3 nucleotides: TGTGCCAGCAGAAAACAGGGGGAGGCTTATAGCAATCAGCCCCAGCATTTT.

This clone was seen a few times. The CDR3 here is CASSDTGGYYEQYF. The CDR3 nucleotides read TGTGCCAGCAGTGACACAGGGGGGTACTACGAGCAGTACTTC. The V and J genes are TRBV25-1 and TRBJ2-7; 8 bases align to TRBD1. V shed 3 bases and J 3 bases; nucleotides not matched to a gene: 4. Germline loops: CDR1 MGHDK, CDR2 SYGVNS. The CDR3 consists of 14 residues.

This clone was observed once. This chain joins TRBV24-1 and TRBJ1-2; a weak D match, TRBD1 (6 bases). CDR1 is KGHDR and CDR2 is SFDVKD in the germline V gene. Trimming pared 2 bases from V and 3 bases from J, leaving 24 bases between. CDR3 length: 19 residues. CDR3: CATSDSTSLGVTGYYGYTF. Written as DNA, the CDR3 is TGTGCCACCAGTGATTCGACTTCGCTGGGAGTGACAGGCTACTATGGCTACACCTTC.

V and J are TRBV18 and TRBJ1-6; D unclear. V was cut by 4 bases and J by 7 bases, with 5 bases left in between. Germline V CDR1 and CDR2: KGHSH, LQKENI. This CDR3 is 12 amino acids long. CDR3 protein: CASSLFNSPLHF. The CDR3 coding sequence is TGTGCCAGCTCACTATTCAATTCACCCCTCCACTTT.

This clone appeared a single time. The chain has TRBV18 and TRBJ1-5; D is unresolved. The CDR3 extends over 15 amino acids. With 5 bases removed from V and 2 bases from J, the gap between germline ends came to 13 bases. Germline-derived CDR1 and CDR2 are KGHSH and LQKENI. CDR3 residues: CASSSLANGNQPQHF. Here the CDR3 DNA reads TGTGCCAGCTCATCCCTGGCAAACGGCAATCAGCCCCAGCATTTT.

This clone was counted a few times. The chain uses TRBV7-9 and TRBJ2-5; TRBD2 matches 10 bases. Germline V lookup: CDR1 SEHNR, CDR2 FQNEAQ (reference sequence). Trimming at V came to 8 bases and at J to 4 bases, leaving 10 bases not matched to a gene. This CDR3 contains 15 residues. Here the CDR3 DNA reads TGTGCCAGCGAAAATAGCGGGGGGCTCCCAGAGACCCAGTACTTC. It specifies CASENSGGLPETQYF.

This chain joins TRBV2 and TRBJ2-5; D remains ambiguous. Germline loops: CDR1 SNHLY, CDR2 FYNNEI. This CDR3 region has 12 residues. Trimming left V 8 bases short and J 2 bases short, with 9 bases between. The CDR3 loop reads CASHGQQETQYF. CDR3 nucleotide sequence: TGTGCCAGCCATGGGCAGCAAGAGACCCAGTACTTC. Combining the CDR3 with reference TRBV2 and TRBJ2-5 gives the whole variable domain EPEVTQTPSHQVTQMGQEVILRCVPISNHLYFYWYRQILGQKVEFLVSFYNNEISEKSEIFDDQFSVERPDGSNFTLKIRSTKLEDSAMYFCASHGQQETQYFGPGTRLLVL.

This chain joins TRBV7-8 and TRBJ1-2; TRBD1 agrees at 8 bases. This CDR3 spans 15 amino acids. The junction had 7 bases not matched to a gene; V was cut back by 3 bases and J by 4 bases. Germline lookup yields CDR1 SGHVS and CDR2 FQNEAQ. The DNA for the CDR3 is TGTGCCAGCAGCTTGAGCAGGGGGCGGGTCTATGGCTACACCTTC. Protein sequence: CASSLSRGRVYGYTF.

Note on this clone: This specimen includes other DNA sequences encoding the same CDR3. The genes are TRBV5-4 and TRBJ2-5, with a tentative D call TRBD2 (7 bases). Germline V gives CDR1 SGHNT, CDR2 YYREEE (reference sequence). V was shortened by 6 bases and J by 7 bases, with 16 bases between the two germline ends. This CDR3 is built from 13 residues. Here the CDR3 DNA reads TGTGCCAGCAAGGGGGAGGGTCGGGGGACCCAGTACTTC. Translated: CASKGEGRGTQYF.

V is TRBV7-9 and J is TRBJ1-2, with D perhaps matching TRBD1 (6 bases). The CDR3 consists of 16 residues. Trimming cost V 8 bases and J 7 bases, with 26 bases left between them. Looked up from germline, CDR1 is SEHNR and CDR2 is FQNEAQ (reference sequence). The CDR3 here is CASRETGSGEKFGYTF. The CDR3 nucleotides read TGTGCCAGCCGCGAGACAGGAAGCGGGGAAAAGTTTGGCTACACCTTC.

The CDR3 spells CASRPGWERAGYTF. The CDR3 DNA follows: TGTGCCAGCAGGCCGGGGTGGGAAAGGGCTGGCTACACCTTC. The chain uses TRBV5-4 and TRBJ1-2; unclear D gene. Trimming cost V 5 bases and J 7 bases, with 18 bases left between them. Per germline, CDR1 SGHNT and CDR2 YYREEE (reference sequence). The CDR3 totals 14 residues. The variable domain in full, with the rest retrieved from reference TRBV5-4 and TRBJ1-2, is ETGVTQSPTHLIKTRGQQVTLRCSSQSGHNTVSWYQQALGQGPQFIFQYYREEENGRGNFPPRFSGLQFPNYSSELNVNALELDDSALYLCASRPGWERAGYTFGSGTRLTVV.

The rearrangement joins TRBV11-1 to TRBJ2-3; 9 nucleotides match TRBD2. Unmatched junction bases numbered 7, after V lost 4 bases and J lost 5 bases. This CDR3 comprises 15 residues. The germline V gene encodes CDR1 SGHAT and CDR2 FQDESV (reference sequence). CDR3: CASSSLAGVGDTQYF. The CDR3 DNA reads TGTGCCAGCAGCTCCTTAGCGGGGGTGGGAGATACGCAGTATTTT.

J is TRBJ1-1 and V is TRBV5-6, with 9 nucleotides matching TRBD1. Looked up from germline, CDR1 is SGHDT and CDR2 is YYEEEE. CDR3 size: 15 residues. With V trimmed by 4 bases and J by 3 bases, 7 bases remained unmatched. Here the CDR3 DNA reads TGTGCCAGCAGCCAACTCCGGGACAGGGACACTGAAGCTTTCTTT. It encodes CASSQLRDRDTEAFF.

The chain has TRBV3-1 (or the pseudogene TRBV3-2) and TRBJ2-3, with D tentatively TRBD1 (6 bases). Germline V gene sequence: CDR1 LGHDT, CDR2 YNNKEL (reference sequence). The CDR3 length is 15 residues. Trimming removed 1 base from V and 4 bases from J, with 12 bases in between. The CDR3 DNA is TGTGCCAGCAGCCAAGGTACAGGGAACGCAGATACGCAGTATTTT. This encodes CASSQGTGNADTQYF.

V usage is TRBV6-5 and J usage is TRBJ1-4; possible D gene TRBD1, 6 bases. Germline lookup yields CDR1 MNHEY and CDR2 SVGAGI. Deletions cut 4 bases from V and 11 bases from J, with 20 bases between. The CDR3 loop spans 15 amino acids. CDR3 in amino acids: CASSSAAQRGWKLFF. In nucleotides, the CDR3 is TGTGCCAGCAGTTCCGCCGCACAGAGGGGGTGGAAACTGTTTTTT.

As DNA, the CDR3 is TGTGCCAGCAGCCGGACAGTGAACACTGAAGCTTTCTTT. It is translated as CASSRTVNTEAFF. The gene calls are TRBV5-8 and TRBJ1-1; perhaps TRBD1 as D (6 bases). In germline, CDR1 is SGHTS, CDR2 YDEGEE. With 4 bases removed from V and 0 bases from J, the gap between germline ends came to 7 bases. The CDR3 totals 13 residues.